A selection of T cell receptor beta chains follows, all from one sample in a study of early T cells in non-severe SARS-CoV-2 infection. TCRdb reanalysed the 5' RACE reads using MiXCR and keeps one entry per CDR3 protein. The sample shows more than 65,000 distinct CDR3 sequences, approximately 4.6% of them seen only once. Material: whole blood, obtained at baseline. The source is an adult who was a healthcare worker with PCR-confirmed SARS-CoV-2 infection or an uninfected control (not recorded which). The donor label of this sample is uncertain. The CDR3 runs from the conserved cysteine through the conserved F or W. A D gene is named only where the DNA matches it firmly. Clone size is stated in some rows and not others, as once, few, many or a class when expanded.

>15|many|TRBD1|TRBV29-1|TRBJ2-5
CSVGLATGYQETQYF
TGCAGCGTTGGATTGGCGACAGGGTACCAAGAGACCCAGTACTTC
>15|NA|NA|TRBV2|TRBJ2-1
CASRAGTQAGNEQFF
TGTGCCAGCAGGGCCGGGACCCAAGCAGGAAATGAGCAGTTCTTC
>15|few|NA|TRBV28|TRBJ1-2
CASSPQRTARYGYTF
TGTGCCAGCAGTCCACAAAGGACGGCCCGCTATGGCTACACCTTC
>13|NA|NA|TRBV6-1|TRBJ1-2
CASSDRGNYGYTF
TGTGCCAGCAGTGACAGGGGAAACTATGGCTACACCTTC
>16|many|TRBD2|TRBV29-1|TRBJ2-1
CSVERVAGGVVDEQFF
TGCAGCGTTGAAAGGGTAGCGGGGGGGGTAGTAGATGAGCAGTTCTTC
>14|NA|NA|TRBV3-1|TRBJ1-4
CASRKAGEGAKLFF
TGTGCCAGCAGGAAAGCAGGTGAAGGGGCAAAACTGTTTTTT
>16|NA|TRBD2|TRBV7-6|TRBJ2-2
CASSLGGGGRTGELFF
TGTGCCAGCAGCTTAGGCGGCGGGGGAAGAACCGGGGAGCTGTTTTTT
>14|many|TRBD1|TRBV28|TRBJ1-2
CASSPLRQGHGYTF
TGTGCCAGCAGTCCCCTAAGACAGGGACATGGCTACACCTTC
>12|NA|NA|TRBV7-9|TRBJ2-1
CASSSEGTGWFF
TGTGCCAGCAGCTCCGAGGGTACCGGTTGGTTCTTC
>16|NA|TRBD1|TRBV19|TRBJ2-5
CASSMGDDRDQETQYF
TGTGCCAGTAGTATGGGAGACGACAGGGACCAAGAGACCCAGTACTTC
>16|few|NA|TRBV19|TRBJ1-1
CASSTSGWGLDTEAFF
TGTGCCAGTAGTACCTCTGGGTGGGGCTTGGACACTGAAGCTTTCTTT
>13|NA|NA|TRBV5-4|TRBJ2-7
CASSLTGRYEQYF
TGTGCCAGCAGCTTAACAGGGCGCTACGAGCAGTACTTC
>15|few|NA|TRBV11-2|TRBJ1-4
CASSPREGGLEKLFF
TGTGCCAGCAGCCCCCGCGAGGGGGGCCTTGAAAAACTGTTTTTT
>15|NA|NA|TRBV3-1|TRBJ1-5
CASSQGKGSNQPQHF
TGTGCCAGCAGCCAAGGGAAGGGAAGCAATCAGCCCCAGCATTTT
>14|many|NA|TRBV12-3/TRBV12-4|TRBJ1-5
CASSSSRARQPQHF
TGTGCCAGCAGTTCCAGCAGGGCTCGGCAGCCCCAGCATTTT
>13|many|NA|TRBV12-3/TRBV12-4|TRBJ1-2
CASSSQSLYGYTF
TGTGCCAGCAGTAGTCAGTCACTCTATGGCTACACCTTC
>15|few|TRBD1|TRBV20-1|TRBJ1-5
CSARAGGNSNQPQHF
TGCAGTGCTAGAGCAGGGGGGAATAGCAATCAGCCCCAGCATTTT
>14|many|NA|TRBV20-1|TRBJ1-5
CSARRGNSNQPQHF
TGCAGTGCTAGAAGGGGTAATAGCAATCAGCCCCAGCATTTT
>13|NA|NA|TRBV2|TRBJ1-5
CASSGGVDQPQHF
TGTGCCAGCAGTGGAGGGGTTGATCAGCCCCAGCATTTT
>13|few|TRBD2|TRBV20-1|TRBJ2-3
CSALRGSTDTQYF
TGCAGTGCTCTGCGGGGGAGCACAGATACGCAGTATTTT
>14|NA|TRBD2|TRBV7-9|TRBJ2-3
CASSLQGLGDTQYF
TGTGCCAGCAGCTTACAGGGACTAGGGGATACGCAGTATTTT
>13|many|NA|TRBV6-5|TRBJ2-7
CASSAGTAYEQYF
TGTGCCAGCAGTGCGGGAACTGCCTACGAGCAGTACTTC
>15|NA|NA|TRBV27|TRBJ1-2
CASSLSHRGAYGYTF
TGTGCCAGCAGTTTATCGCATCGGGGGGCCTATGGCTACACCTTC
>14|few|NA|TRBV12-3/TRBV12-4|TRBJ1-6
CASTLGGGGSPLHF
TGTGCCAGCACCCTGGGAGGGGGAGGTTCACCCCTCCACTTT
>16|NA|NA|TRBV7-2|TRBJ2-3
CASSLAGSLPTDTQYF
TGTGCCAGCAGCTTAGCGGGGTCCCTTCCCACAGATACGCAGTATTTT
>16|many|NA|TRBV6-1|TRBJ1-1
CASSEASQEWITEAFF
TGTGCCAGCAGTGAAGCAAGCCAGGAATGGATCACTGAAGCTTTCTTT
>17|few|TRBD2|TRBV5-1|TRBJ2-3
CASSPPTSGGTTDTQYF
TGCGCCAGCAGCCCACCTACTAGCGGGGGGACCACAGATACGCAGTATTTT
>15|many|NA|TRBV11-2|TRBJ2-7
CASSLDYVQSYEQYF
TGTGCCAGCAGCTTAGATTATGTCCAATCCTACGAGCAGTACTTC
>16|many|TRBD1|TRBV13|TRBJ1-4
CASSPRQGPPNEKLFF
TGTGCCAGCAGCCCCCGACAGGGCCCTCCTAATGAAAAACTGTTTTTT
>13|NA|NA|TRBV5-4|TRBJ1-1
CASSLAGGNGAFF
TGTGCCAGCAGCTTGGCTGGGGGGAATGGAGCTTTCTTT
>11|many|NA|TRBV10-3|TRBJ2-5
CAISPMETQYF
TGTGCCATCAGTCCGATGGAGACCCAGTACTTC
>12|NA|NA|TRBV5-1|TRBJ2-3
CASTLLADTQYF
TGCGCCAGCACCTTACTAGCAGATACGCAGTATTTT
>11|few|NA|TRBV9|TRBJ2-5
CASSVRETQYF
TGTGCCAGCAGCGTAAGAGAGACCCAGTACTTC
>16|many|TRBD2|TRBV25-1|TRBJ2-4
CASSEPGLVGGSIQYF
TGTGCCAGCAGTGAACCCGGACTAGTGGGGGGGAGCATTCAGTACTTC
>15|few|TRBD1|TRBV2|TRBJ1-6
CASSGTGGSNSPLHF
TGTGCCAGCAGCGGGACAGGGGGCTCTAATTCACCCCTCCACTTT
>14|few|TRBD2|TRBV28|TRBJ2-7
CASGVLAGTAEQYF
TGTGCCAGCGGTGTACTAGCGGGCACGGCGGAGCAGTACTTC
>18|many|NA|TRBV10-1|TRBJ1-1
CASSGSVGAPRRATEAFF
TGCGCCAGCAGTGGGTCCGTGGGGGCCCCCCGTCGAGCGACTGAAGCTTTCTTT
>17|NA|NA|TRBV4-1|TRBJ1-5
CASSQDGKTTGNQPQHF
TGCGCCAGCAGCCAAGATGGAAAAACTACGGGCAATCAGCCCCAGCATTTT
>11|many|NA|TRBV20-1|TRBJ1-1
CSVTPITEAFF
TGCAGTGTCACCCCAATCACTGAAGCTTTCTTT
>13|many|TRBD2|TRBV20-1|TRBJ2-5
CSALVAGQETQYF
TGCAGTGCTCTAGTAGCGGGTCAAGAGACCCAGTACTTC
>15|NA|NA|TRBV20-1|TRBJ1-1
CSASIASVKNTEAFF
TGCAGTGCTAGTATCGCTTCGGTCAAGAACACTGAAGCTTTCTTT
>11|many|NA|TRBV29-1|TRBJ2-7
CSVELSYEQYF
TGCAGCGTTGAGCTCTCCTACGAGCAGTACTTC
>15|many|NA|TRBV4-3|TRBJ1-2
CASSQERGGGNGYTF
TGCGCCAGCAGCCAAGAGAGAGGGGGAGGGAATGGCTACACCTTC
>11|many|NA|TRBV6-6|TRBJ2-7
CASSYSVGQDF
TGTGCCAGCAGTTACTCGGTTGGACAAGACTTC
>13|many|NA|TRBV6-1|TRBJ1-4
CASLFGQHEKLFF
TGTGCCAGCCTTTTTGGACAGCATGAAAAACTGTTTTTT
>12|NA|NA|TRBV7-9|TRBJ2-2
CASSWTTGELFF
TGTGCCAGCAGTTGGACGACAGGGGAGCTGTTTTTT
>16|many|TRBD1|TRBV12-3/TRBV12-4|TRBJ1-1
CASTVNRGSGNTEAFF
TGTGCCAGCACCGTTAACAGGGGCTCGGGGAACACTGAAGCTTTCTTT
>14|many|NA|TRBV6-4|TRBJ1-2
CASSPEGRERGYTF
TGTGCCAGCAGCCCCGAAGGCAGGGAACGTGGCTACACCTTC
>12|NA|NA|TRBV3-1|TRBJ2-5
CASSQATFTQYF
TGTGCCAGCAGCCAGGCTACGTTTACCCAGTACTTC
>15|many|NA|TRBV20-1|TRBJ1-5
CSASELRGSNQPQHF
TGCAGTGCTAGTGAGCTGAGGGGTAGCAATCAGCCCCAGCATTTT
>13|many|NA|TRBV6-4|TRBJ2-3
CASARASTDTQYF
TGTGCCAGCGCCCGAGCCAGCACAGATACGCAGTATTTT
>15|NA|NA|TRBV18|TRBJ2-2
CASSPDSPNTGELFF
TGTGCCAGCTCGCCTGACAGTCCGAACACCGGGGAGCTGTTTTTT
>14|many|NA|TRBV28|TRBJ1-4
CASSFRATNEKLFF
TGTGCCAGCAGTTTCAGAGCAACTAATGAAAAACTGTTTTTT
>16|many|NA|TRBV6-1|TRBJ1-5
CASSESWVYSNQPQHF
TGTGCCAGCAGTGAAAGTTGGGTTTATAGCAATCAGCCCCAGCATTTT